Described below is a single TCR beta chain sequence and its context. Its antigen is currently unknown. This specimen belongs to a study of PD-L1 blockade in urothelial cancer. For the study at large: At 3 weeks after treatment start (second dose) and again at 6 weeks, blood was analyzed.

Germline lookup yields CDR1 LNHDA and CDR2 SQIVND (reference sequence). CDR3 length equals 17 residues. V was cut by 7 bases and J by 0 bases, with 16 bases left in between. Whole-study findings and limits: Patients who had durable benefit saw their tumor-associated blood clones expand more at 3 weeks.

Using immunoSEQ multiplex PCR, the repertoire was profiled, and TCRdb retains in-frame clones only, with some absent. Of 40,000 or so clones in the sample, about four fifths were seen once. The time point was: peripheral blood 6 weeks after treatment start. A total of 1 to 8 samples per patient were collected pretreatment and on-treatment. This rearrangement joins TRBV19 to TRBJ2-6; maybe TRBD2 (8 bases). This TCR derives from a man between 60 and 75 years old with urothelial cancer. Sequenced material: PBMCs, taken around atezolizumab (anti-PD-L1) treatment. The CDR3 DNA reads as TGTGCCAGTACCCCGACAGGGACTAGCTCTGGGGCCAACGTCCTGACTTTC. Translation: CASTPTGTSSGANVLTF.